Below, 26 T cell receptor beta chains from the same sample are listed, as sequenced in a study of T cell changes during pregnancy in multiple sclerosis. Only in-frame clones appear in the TCRdb table, and some are missing; sequencing was by immunoSEQ multiplex PCR. The sample consists of about 72,000 clones, about 90% of them appearing once. Material: peripheral blood, obtained in the second trimester of pregnancy. The receptors were sampled from a female donor with multiple sclerosis, enrolled in a pregnancy study.

The rearrangement joins TRBV7-2 to TRBJ1-2; a possible D gene is TRBD1 (5 bases). Looked up from germline, CDR1 is SGHTA and CDR2 is FQGNSA. V was pared by 1 base and J by 4 bases, with 19 bases between. The CDR3 is made up of 17 amino acids. CDR3 residues: CASSLEGNRQPIYGYTF. CDR3 DNA: TGTGCCAGCAGCTTAGAGGGGAACCGACAGCCAATCTATGGCTACACCTTC. Full variable domain (outside the CDR3, taken from reference TRBV7-2 and TRBJ1-2): GAGVSQSPSNKVTEKGKDVELRCDPISGHTALYWYRQSLGQGLEFLIYFQGNSAPDKSGLPSDRFSAERTGGSVSTLTIQRTQQEDSAVYLCASSLEGNRQPIYGYTFGSGTRLTVV.

This chain links TRBV5-4 with TRBJ2-2; no clear D gene. The CDR3 is 14 amino acids. Trimming shortened V by 2 bases and J by 2 bases, and 7 bases separated the two germline ends. From germline, CDR1 is SGHNT and CDR2 YYREEE (reference sequence). The CDR3, as DNA: TGTGCCAGCAGCTTTGTCAGAAACACCGGGGAGCTGTTTTTT. This encodes CASSFVRNTGELFF.

This chain joins TRBV18 and TRBJ1-4; 8 bases match TRBD1. The ends lost 3 bases at V and 7 bases at J; junction bases unmatched: 4. The germline V gene has CDR1 KGHSH and CDR2 LQKENI. This CDR3 is built from 14 residues. The CDR3 region is CASSPDRVTEKLFF. In DNA form, the CDR3 reads TGTGCCAGCTCACCGGACAGGGTAACTGAAAAACTGTTTTTT.

V gene TRBV10-3 combines with J gene TRBJ1-2, with D uncertain. Germline loops: CDR1 ENHRY, CDR2 SYGVKD. CDR3 length: 15 amino acids. V was pared by 0 bases and J by 1 base, with 9 bases between. CDR3 coding DNA: TGTGCCATCAGTGAGTCGCCAGGCCTTAACTATGGCTACACCTTC. Translated: CAISESPGLNYGYTF.

This chain uses TRBV7-2 with TRBJ2-3; D possibly corresponds to TRBD1 (5 bases). V lost 5 bases and J lost 8, with 14 bases in between. The CDR3 is made up of 13 amino acids. Looked up from germline, CDR1 is SGHTA and CDR2 is FQGNSA. The DNA of the CDR3 is TGTGCCAGCAGCCTCAAAGGGGCCCGTACGCAGTATTTT. This sequence encodes CASSLKGARTQYF.

This rearrangement joins TRBV6-5 to TRBJ1-4, with D hard to call. Germline values: CDR1 MNHEY, CDR2 SVGAGI. The CDR3 runs 14 residues. V was trimmed by 5 bases and J by 8 bases, leaving 15 bases between them. This chain's CDR3 is CASSDRMKEEKLFF. The DNA for the CDR3 is TGTGCCAGCAGTGATCGGATGAAGGAGGAAAAACTGTTTTTT.

This chain links TRBV7-3 with TRBJ2-7; a weak D match, TRBD2 (5 bases). V shed 2 bases and J shed 6 bases, with 14 bases lying between them. The germline CDR1 and CDR2 sequences are SGHTA and FQGTGA. The CDR3 totals 14 residues. Written as DNA, the CDR3 is TGTGCCAGCAGCTTAGAAAACGCCCGGGGCGAGCAGTACTTC. It translates to CASSLENARGEQYF.

V is TRBV2 and J is TRBJ1-2, with D unclear. There are 13 residues in the CDR3. V was shortened by 1 base and J by 2 bases, with 5 bases between the two germline ends. Germline-derived CDR1 and CDR2 are SNHLY and FYNNEI. Written as DNA, the CDR3 is TGTGCCAGCAGTGAAGGCACAAACTATGGCTACACCTTC. Translation gives CASSEGTNYGYTF.

The chain couples TRBV13 to TRBJ1-1; TRBD1 aligns across 9 bases. This CDR3 contains 15 residues. Trimming took 2 bases from V and 4 from J; bases not matched to a gene: 5. The V gene's germline CDR1 is PRHDT and CDR2 FYEKMQ (reference sequence). CDR3 nucleotide sequence: TGTGCCAGCAGCTTATACAGGGGGCTGGGCACTGAAGCTTTCTTT. Amino acids: CASSLYRGLGTEAFF.

This CDR3 is CASSLRVGSYEQYF. Written as DNA, the CDR3 is TGTGCCAGCAGTCTCAGGGTTGGGTCCTACGAGCAGTACTTC. The chain carries TRBV6-5 and TRBJ2-7, with D possibly being TRBD1 (5 bases). Germline values: CDR1 MNHEY, CDR2 SVGAGI. V was shortened by 5 bases and J by 1 base, with 12 bases between the two germline ends. This CDR3 is 14 amino acids long.

V gene TRBV7-6 combines with J gene TRBJ2-3; D not certain. The V and J ends lost 4 bases and 1 base respectively, with 9 bases between them. CDR3 length: 14 residues. Germline CDR1 SGHVS, CDR2 FNYEAQ. This CDR3 reads CASSSPQGTDTQYF. CDR3 coding DNA: TGTGCCAGCAGCTCGCCCCAGGGCACAGATACGCAGTATTTT. Full variable domain (remainder filled in from reference TRBV7-6 and TRBJ2-3): GAGVSQSPRYKVTKRGQDVALRCDPISGHVSLYWYRQALGQGPEFLTYFNYEAQQDKSGLPNDRFSAERPEGSISTLTIQRTEQRDSAMYRCASSSPQGTDTQYFGPGTRLTVL.

This clone was detected a few times. V usage is TRBV6-1 and J usage is TRBJ1-1; D remains unclear. V was shortened by 2 bases and J by 0 bases, with 10 bases between the two germline ends. The CDR3 runs 15 residues. Germline V CDR1 and CDR2: MNHNS, SASEGT. DNA of the CDR3: TGTGCCAGCAGTGAACTGAGCCTCATGAACACTGAAGCTTTCTTT. This translates into CASSELSLMNTEAFF.

The V call is TRBV4-3, the J call TRBJ2-3, with D tentatively TRBD2 (6 bases). This CDR3 region has 15 residues. Trimming left V 0 bases short and J 5 bases short, with 12 bases between. Germline CDR1 is LGHNA and CDR2 is YSLEER. The CDR3 reads CASSQEAAGRDTQYF. The CDR3 DNA reads TGCGCCAGCAGCCAAGAAGCGGCGGGGAGAGATACGCAGTATTTT.

This clone was seen a handful of times. The J gene is TRBJ1-5, the V gene TRBV6-5; maybe TRBD1 (6 bases). Germline CDR1 and CDR2: MNHEY and SVGAGI. CDR3 size: 13 residues. Trimming left V 6 bases short and J 0 bases short, with 6 bases between. The CDR3 region is CASRQGSNQPQHF. The CDR3, as DNA: TGTGCCAGCAGACAGGGTAGCAATCAGCCCCAGCATTTT.

This rearrangement joins TRBV4-3 to TRBJ1-1; D perhaps matches TRBD1 (5 bases). CDR3 size: 15 residues. The V gene's germline CDR1 is LGHNA and CDR2 YSLEER. With 0 bases removed from V and 0 bases from J, the gap between germline ends came to 8 bases. CDR3 sequence: CASSQDLGVNTEAFF. In DNA, the CDR3 is TGCGCCAGCAGCCAAGATTTAGGGGTGAACACTGAAGCTTTCTTT.

CDR3: CASSLTATDYGYTF. The CDR3 bases are TGTGCCAGCAGCTTAACTGCGACAGACTATGGCTACACCTTC. The V and J genes are TRBV7-3 and TRBJ1-2, with D maybe TRBD1 (5 bases). Germline CDR1 is SGHTA and CDR2 is FQGTGA. The V end was cut by 0 bases, the J end by 3 bases, with 8 bases between. This CDR3 is 14 amino acids long.

J is TRBJ1-5 and V is TRBV2; perhaps TRBD1 as D (6 bases). CDR3 size: 15 residues. Per the germline V gene, CDR1 is SNHLY and CDR2 is FYNNEI. The V end was cut by 6 bases, the J end by 6 bases, with 18 bases between. The CDR3 sequence: CASSAPTGGGQPQHF. CDR3 DNA sequence: TGTGCCAGCAGCGCCCCGACAGGCGGGGGTCAGCCCCAGCATTTT.

The chain joins TRBV5-1 to TRBJ1-4, with TRBD1 as a possible D gene (6 bases). There are 15 residues in the CDR3. Germline loops: CDR1 SGHRS, CDR2 YFSETQ. V shed 0 bases and J shed 4 bases, with 10 bases lying between them. CDR3 in amino acids: CASSLAGAFNEKLFF. The CDR3 DNA follows: TGCGCCAGCAGCTTGGCAGGGGCCTTTAATGAAAAACTGTTTTTT.

This rearrangement joins TRBV15 to TRBJ2-4; a possible D gene is TRBD2 (6 bases). Germline-derived CDR1 and CDR2 are LNHNV and YYDKDF (reference sequence). Trimming removed 0 bases from V and 2 bases from J, with 14 bases in between. The CDR3 contains 17 residues. As DNA, the CDR3 is TGTGCCACCAGCAGAGAGGAGGGGTTAGGAACCAAAAACATTCAGTACTTC. This translates into CATSREEGLGTKNIQYF. The full variable domain, with the rest looked up from reference TRBV15 and TRBJ2-4, is DAMVIQNPRYQVTQFGKPVTLSCSQTLNHNVMYWYQQKSSQAPKLLFHYYDKDFNNEADTPDNFQSRRPNTSFCFLDIRSPGLGDTAMYLCATSREEGLGTKNIQYFGAGTRLSVL.

By frequency in the sample, this clone is medium-sized (0.01 to 0.1%). The chain carries TRBV19 and TRBJ1-6; 7 bases map to TRBD1. The CDR3 covers 16 residues. CDR1 and CDR2 (germline): LNHDA, SQIVND (reference sequence). Trimming cost V 0 bases and J 11 bases; bases outside gene matches: 10. The CDR3: CASSIDSTGFLAPLHF. The CDR3 DNA sequence: TGTGCCAGTAGTATAGACTCGACAGGGTTTCTGGCACCCCTCCACTTT.

The J gene is TRBJ1-2, the V gene TRBV7-8; D might be TRBD1 (6 bases). Germline V lookup: CDR1 SGHVS, CDR2 FQNEAQ. Trimming pared 5 bases from V and 8 bases from J, leaving 21 bases between. CDR3 length equals 15 residues. CDR3 sequence (DNA): TGTGCCAGCAGCCCAGGGTCATTAGGGGGAGACGGCTACACCTTC. The encoded protein is CASSPGSLGGDGYTF.

This chain links TRBV18 with TRBJ1-4, with 7 bases fitting TRBD1. CDR3 length: 13 amino acids. Germline lookup yields CDR1 KGHSH and CDR2 LQKENI. V dropped 3 bases and J dropped 5; count of bases not matched to a gene: 0. DNA of the CDR3: TGTGCCAGCTCACCGACAGGGAATGAAAAACTGTTTTTT. Residues: CASSPTGNEKLFF.

The chain carries TRBV6-5 and TRBJ1-5; TRBD1 agrees at 7 bases. Trimming cost V 6 bases and J 3 bases; bases outside gene matches: 2. The germline CDR1 and CDR2 sequences are MNHEY and SVGAGI. The CDR3 contains 13 residues. CDR3 region: CASSGQANQPQHF. CDR3 DNA sequence: TGTGCCAGCAGCGGACAGGCCAATCAGCCCCAGCATTTT.

The gene calls are TRBV11-2 and TRBJ2-5, with 9 bases identical to TRBD2. Germline lookup yields CDR1 SGHAT and CDR2 FQNNGV. The junction had 9 bases not matched to a gene; V was cut back by 3 bases and J by 4 bases. The CDR3 consists of 16 residues. The CDR3 DNA follows: TGTGCCAGCAGCTTCGACTTAGCGGGGGCGGGAGAGACCCAGTACTTC. It is translated as CASSFDLAGAGETQYF.

This chain connects TRBV5-1 to TRBJ2-3; maybe TRBD2 (7 bases). CDR3 length: 16 residues. V lost 1 base and J 4 bases, leaving 16 bases between the germline ends. Germline V lookup: CDR1 SGHRS, CDR2 YFSETQ. The CDR3 bases are TGCGCCAGCAGCTTGTCGGGGGGCCGTCAGGCAGATACGCAGTATTTT. This translates into CASSLSGGRQADTQYF.

V is TRBV4-3 and J is TRBJ2-1; 8 positions agree with TRBD1. Trimming took 3 bases from V and 1 from J; bases not matched to a gene: 2. The CDR3 totals 15 residues. From germline, CDR1 is LGHNA and CDR2 YSLEER. CDR3 in amino acids: CASSQDRVSYNEQFF. CDR3 DNA: TGCGCCAGCAGCCAGGACAGGGTGTCCTACAATGAGCAGTTCTTC.